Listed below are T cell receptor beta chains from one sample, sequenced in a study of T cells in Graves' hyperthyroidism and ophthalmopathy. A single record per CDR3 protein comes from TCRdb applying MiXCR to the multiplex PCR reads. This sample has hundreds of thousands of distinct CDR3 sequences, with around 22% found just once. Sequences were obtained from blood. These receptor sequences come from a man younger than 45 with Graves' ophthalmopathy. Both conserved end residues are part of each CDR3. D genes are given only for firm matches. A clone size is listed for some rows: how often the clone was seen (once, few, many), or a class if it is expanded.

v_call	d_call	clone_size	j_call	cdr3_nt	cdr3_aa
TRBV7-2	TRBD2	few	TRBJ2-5	TGTGCCAGCAGCTTAGGAAGAGCGGGAGTAAAAGAGACCCAGTACTTC	CASSLGRAGVKETQYF
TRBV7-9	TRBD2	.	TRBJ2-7	TGTGCCAGCAGCCCAGGGACTAGCGGGCCGCACGAGCAGTACTTC	CASSPGTSGPHEQYF
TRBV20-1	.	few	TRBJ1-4	TGCAGTGCCGTGGGGGGGGGGACTAATGAAAAACTGTTTTTT	CSAVGGGTNEKLFF
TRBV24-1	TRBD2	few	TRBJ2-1	TGTGCCACCAGTGGTGGAGCCGGGACTACAGGTACCGGGGAGCAGTTCTTC	CATSGGAGTTGTGEQFF
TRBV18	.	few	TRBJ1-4	TGTGCCAGCTCACAACAGGGTGAAGGAGATGAAAAACTGTTTTTT	CASSQQGEGDEKLFF
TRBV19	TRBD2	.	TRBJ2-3	TGTGCCAGTAGTATCGGGACTAGCGGCACAGATACGCAGTATTTT	CASSIGTSGTDTQYF
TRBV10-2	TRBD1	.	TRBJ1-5	TGCGCCAGCAGTGAGGCCACAGGGGGACGGGCCCAGCATTTT	CASSEATGGRAQHF
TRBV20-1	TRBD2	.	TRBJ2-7	TGCAGTGCCGGACTAGCGGACTCCTACGAGCAGTACTTC	CSAGLADSYEQYF
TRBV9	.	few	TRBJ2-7	TGTGCCAGCAGCGTATATCCGGGAGCCTACGAGCAGTACTTC	CASSVYPGAYEQYF
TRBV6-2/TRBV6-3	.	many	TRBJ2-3	TGTGCCAGCAGTTACTCGGCGACAGGTGTTCGGGGGACAGATACGCAGTATTTT	CASSYSATGVRGTDTQYF
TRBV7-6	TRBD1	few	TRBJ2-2	TGTGCCAGCAGCCCACAGGGGTCGGAGCTGTTTTTT	CASSPQGSELFF
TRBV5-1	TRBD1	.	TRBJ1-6	TGCGCCAGCAGCTTGTCGGCTACCGACAGGGGGGATAATTCACCCCTCCACTTT	CASSLSATDRGDNSPLHF
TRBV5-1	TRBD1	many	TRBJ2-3	TGCGCCAGCAGCAGCGGACAGGGGGCTGAAGATACGCAGTATTTT	CASSSGQGAEDTQYF
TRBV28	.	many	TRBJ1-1	TGTGCCAGCAGTCCACCAAACAGGGCCATGAACACTGAAGCTTTCTTT	CASSPPNRAMNTEAFF
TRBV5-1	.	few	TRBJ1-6	TGCGCCAGCAGCTTCAAGACCGAGAATTCACCCCTCCACTTT	CASSFKTENSPLHF
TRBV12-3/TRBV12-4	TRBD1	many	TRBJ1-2	TGTGCCAGCACCACCACGGGACAGGGGGCCGTTGGCTACACCTTC	CASTTTGQGAVGYTF
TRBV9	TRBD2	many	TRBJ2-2	TGTGCCAGCAGCGGAAAAGCGGGAGGGTTGGGCACCGGGGAGCTGTTTTTT	CASSGKAGGLGTGELFF
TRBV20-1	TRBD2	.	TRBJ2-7	TGCAGTGCTCAAGGGACTAGCGGGTCCAGATACGAGCAGTACTTC	CSAQGTSGSRYEQYF
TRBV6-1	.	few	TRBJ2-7	TGTGCCAGCAGTAAATTACAGTCTTTCTACGAGCAGTACTTC	CASSKLQSFYEQYF
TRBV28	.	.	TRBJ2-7	TGTGCCAGCAGTACCCAGACAGGTCCGGGCGAGCAGTACTTC	CASSTQTGPGEQYF
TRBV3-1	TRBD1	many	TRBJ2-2	TGTGCCAGCAGCTCGACAGGGGATGGAGCCGGGGAGCTGTTTTTT	CASSSTGDGAGELFF
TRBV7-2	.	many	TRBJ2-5	TGTGCCAGCAGCTTATACCCCAGGGAGACCCAGTACTTC	CASSLYPRETQYF
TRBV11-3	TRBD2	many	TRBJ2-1	TGTGCCAGCAGTCATGGACTAGCGGGAAGCTCCTACAATGAGCAGTTCTTC	CASSHGLAGSSYNEQFF
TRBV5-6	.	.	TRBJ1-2	TGTGCCAGCAGCTTGGCGGGGGGAAACTATGGCTACACCTTC	CASSLAGGNYGYTF
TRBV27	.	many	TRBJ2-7	TGTGCCAGCAGTTCGGGGGACTACGAGCAGTACTTC	CASSSGDYEQYF
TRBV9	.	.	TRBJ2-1	TGTGCCAGCAGCGCCGTTGGAGTATGGGCAAATGAGCAGTTCTTC	CASSAVGVWANEQFF
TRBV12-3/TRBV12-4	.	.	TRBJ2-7	TGTGCCAGCAGTTTGCAACGACACTCCTACGAGCAGTACTTC	CASSLQRHSYEQYF
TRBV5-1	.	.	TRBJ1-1	TGCGCCAGCAGCTTGACAGGCCAGAACACTGAAGCTTTCTTT	CASSLTGQNTEAFF
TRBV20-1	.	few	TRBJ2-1	TGCAGTGCTACCTCGGGGAGCTCCTACAATGAGCAGTTCTTC	CSATSGSSYNEQFF
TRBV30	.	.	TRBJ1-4	TGTGCCTGGAGCGCCGAGGGATGGGCTGAAAAACTGTTTTTT	CAWSAEGWAEKLFF
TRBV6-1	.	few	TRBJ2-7	TGTGCCAGCAATACACAGGGTAGAGGAAAAGCCTACGAGCAGTACTTC	CASNTQGRGKAYEQYF
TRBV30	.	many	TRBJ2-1	TGTGCCTGGACCCTAACCAATGAGCAGTTCTTC	CAWTLTNEQFF
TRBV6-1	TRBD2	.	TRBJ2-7	TGTGCCAGCGGGTCTAGCGGGAGGCTCTACGAGCAGTACTTC	CASGSSGRLYEQYF
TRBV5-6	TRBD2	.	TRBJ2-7	TGTGCCAGCAGCCGGTGGGCTAGCGGGAGCTCCTACGAGCAGTACTTC	CASSRWASGSSYEQYF
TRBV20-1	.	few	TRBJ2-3	TGCAGTGCTAGAGACCCCTCAGGGAAAACAGATACGCAGTATTTT	CSARDPSGKTDTQYF
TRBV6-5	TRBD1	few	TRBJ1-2	TGTGCCAGCAGTTTACTCGGCAGGGGGGGGCATAACTATGGCTACACCTTC	CASSLLGRGGHNYGYTF
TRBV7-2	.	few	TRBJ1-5	TGTGCCAGCAGCTTAGTAGGGGGGGAGCAGCCCCAGCATTTT	CASSLVGGEQPQHF
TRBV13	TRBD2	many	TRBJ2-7	TGTGCCAGCAGCCTGACTAGCGGGAGGGCGAGTTCATCTTACGAGCAGTACTTC	CASSLTSGRASSSYEQYF
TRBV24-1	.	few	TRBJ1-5	TGTGCCACCAGTCGTGGGGGCAATCAGCCCCAGCATTTT	CATSRGGNQPQHF
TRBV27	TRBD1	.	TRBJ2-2	TGTGCCAGCAGGAAACAGGGGGCGCAAACCGGGGAGCTGTTTTTT	CASRKQGAQTGELFF
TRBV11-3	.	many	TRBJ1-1	TGTGCCAGCAGCTTTTCGAGTGGCGTGGCTTTCTTT	CASSFSSGVAFF
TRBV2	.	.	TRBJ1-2	TGTGCCAGCAGTGGACAGGTGAACTATGGCTACACCTTC	CASSGQVNYGYTF
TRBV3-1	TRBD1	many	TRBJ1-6	TGTGCCAGCAGCCAGAAATTCCGGGACAGGCCTAATTCACCCCTCCACTTT	CASSQKFRDRPNSPLHF
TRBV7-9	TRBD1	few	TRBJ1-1	TGTGCCAGCAGCCTCCAGGGGGCCCGTACTGAAGCTTTCTTT	CASSLQGARTEAFF
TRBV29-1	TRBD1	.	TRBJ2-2	TGCAGCGTTCCGACAGGGGAGAACACCGGGGAGCTGTTTTTT	CSVPTGENTGELFF
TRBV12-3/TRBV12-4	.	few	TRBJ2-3	TGTGCCAGCAGCCCTGACTTGGGAGGACGCACAGATACGCAGTATTTT	CASSPDLGGRTDTQYF
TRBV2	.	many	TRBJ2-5	TGTGCCAGCAGTGAACTGTACCAAGAGACCCAGTACTTC	CASSELYQETQYF
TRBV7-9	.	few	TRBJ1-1	TGTGCCAGCAGCTTGGTGGGGGCGACGGAAGCTTTCTTT	CASSLVGATEAFF
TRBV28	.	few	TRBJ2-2	TGTGCCAGCAGTTCCCCGAACACCGGGGAGCTGTTTTTT	CASSSPNTGELFF
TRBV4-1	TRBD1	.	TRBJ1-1	TGCGCCAGCAGCCAAGATAAGTATCGGACAGGAATGAACACTGAAGCTTTCTTT	CASSQDKYRTGMNTEAFF
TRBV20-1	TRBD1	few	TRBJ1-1	TGCAGTGCCTACACTCTGCCCGACAGGGGGTTCACGGAAGCTTTCTTT	CSAYTLPDRGFTEAFF
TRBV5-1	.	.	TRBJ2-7	TGCGCCAGCAGCTTGGGTGGGCCAGCCGAGAATTACGAGCAGTACTTC	CASSLGGPAENYEQYF
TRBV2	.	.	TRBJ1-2	TGTGCCAGCAGTGCCAACTATGCGGGCTACACCTTC	CASSANYAGYTF
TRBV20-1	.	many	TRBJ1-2	TGCAGTGCTAGAGATGAGGGTTTGGACTATGGCTACACCTTC	CSARDEGLDYGYTF
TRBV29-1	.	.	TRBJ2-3	TGCAACGTTGTGGTGGGCACAGATACGCAGTATTTT	CNVVVGTDTQYF
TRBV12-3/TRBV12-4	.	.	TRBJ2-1	TGTGCCAGCAGACCCCGCGAACTAGCCCTATACAATGAGCAGTTCTTC	CASRPRELALYNEQFF
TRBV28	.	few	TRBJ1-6	TGTGCCAGCAGTTTTGCGGGTATAAATTCACCCCTCCACTTT	CASSFAGINSPLHF
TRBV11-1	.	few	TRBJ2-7	TGTGCCAGCAGCCCAGACAGGAGATACGAGCAGTACTTC	CASSPDRRYEQYF
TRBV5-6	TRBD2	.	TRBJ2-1	TGTGCCAGCAGCTTGGGTTCGCGGGGGGAGCAGTTCTTC	CASSLGSRGEQFF